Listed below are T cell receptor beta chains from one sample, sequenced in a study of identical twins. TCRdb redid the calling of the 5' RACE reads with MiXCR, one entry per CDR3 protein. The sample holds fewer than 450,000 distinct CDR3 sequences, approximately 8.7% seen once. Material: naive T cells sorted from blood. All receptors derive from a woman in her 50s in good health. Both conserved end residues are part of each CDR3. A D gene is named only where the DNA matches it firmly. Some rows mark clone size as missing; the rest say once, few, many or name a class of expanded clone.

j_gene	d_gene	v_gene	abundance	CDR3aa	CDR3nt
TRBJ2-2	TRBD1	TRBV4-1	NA	CASSQDLQGANTGELFF	TGCGCCAGCAGCCAAGATCTTCAGGGGGCAAACACCGGGGAGCTGTTTTTT
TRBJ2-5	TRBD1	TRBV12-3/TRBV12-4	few	CASSSTGKETQYF	TGTGCCAGCAGTTCGACAGGGAAAGAGACCCAGTACTTC
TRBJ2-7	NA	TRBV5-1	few	CASSEGGGTYEQYF	TGCGCCAGCAGCGAAGGTGGCGGGACCTACGAGCAGTACTTC
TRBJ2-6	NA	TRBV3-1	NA	CASSPTGFSGANVLTF	TGTGCCAGCAGCCCTACAGGGTTCTCTGGGGCCAACGTCCTGACTTTC
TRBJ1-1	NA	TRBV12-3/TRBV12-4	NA	CASSLHFEAFF	TGTGCCAGCAGTTTACATTTTGAAGCTTTCTTT
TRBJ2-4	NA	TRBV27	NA	CASSQGRESKNIQYF	TGTGCCAGCAGCCAGGGGCGGGAATCCAAAAACATTCAGTACTTC
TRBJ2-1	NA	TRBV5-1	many	CASSLGSNNEQFF	TGCGCCAGCAGCTTGGGGTCAAACAATGAGCAGTTCTTC
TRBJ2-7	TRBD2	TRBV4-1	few	CASSQDATGLGRYEQYF	TGCGCCAGCAGCCAAGATGCCACAGGACTAGGGCGCTACGAGCAGTACTTC
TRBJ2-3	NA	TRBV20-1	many	CSARLAGVTDTQYF	TGCAGTGCTAGACTAGCCGGGGTCACAGATACGCAGTATTTT
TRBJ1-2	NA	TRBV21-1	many	CARVGQNYGYTF	TGTGCCCGGGTCGGACAGAACTATGGCTACACCTTC
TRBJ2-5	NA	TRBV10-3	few	CAISDRAVQETQYF	TGTGCCATCAGTGACCGGGCAGTCCAAGAGACCCAGTACTTC
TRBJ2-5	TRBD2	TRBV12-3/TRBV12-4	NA	CASTRVTSAGLLQETQYF	TGTGCCAGCACCCGGGTGACCTCAGCGGGATTACTCCAAGAGACCCAGTACTTC
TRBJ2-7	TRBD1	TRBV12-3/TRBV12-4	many	CASSRTGGFDEQYF	TGTGCCAGCAGTCGGACAGGGGGATTCGACGAGCAGTACTTC